These T cell receptor beta chains were read from a single sample in a study of beta chain features in type 1 diabetes. Some clones are missing from TCRdb's copy, which holds only in-frame ones; the method was immunoSEQ multiplex PCR. The profile shows tens of thousands of clones, roughly 39% of them singletons. Sequencing was performed on Tregs from blood. The source of these receptors is a man aged 25-45 years with type 1 diabetes. Both conserved end residues are part of each CDR3. A D gene is named only where the DNA matches it firmly. Expanded clones get a size class; other rows say once, few or many, or leave the size out.

TRBJ2-2 | . | TRBV6-5 | . | CASSYRGPEAGELFF | TGTGCCAGCAGTTATCGAGGCCCCGAGGCCGGGGAGCTGTTTTTT
TRBJ2-3 | . | TRBV4-1 | TRBD2 | CASSQGSGRFHTQYF | TGCGCCAGCAGCCAAGGTAGCGGGAGGTTCCATACGCAGTATTTT
TRBJ2-7 | . | TRBV18 | TRBD2 | CASSRGSSGSSEQYF | TGTGCCAGCTCACGCGGTTCTAGCGGGAGTTCCGAGCAGTACTTC
TRBJ2-3 | . | TRBV6-1 | TRBD1 | CASRRGQGNTDTQYF | TGTGCCAGCAGAAGAGGACAGGGCAACACAGATACGCAGTATTTT
TRBJ2-3 | few | TRBV7-8 | TRBD2 | CASSGLLAGTDTQYF | TGTGCCAGCAGCGGGCTCCTAGCGGGCACAGATACGCAGTATTTT
TRBJ2-2 | few | TRBV30 | TRBD2 | CAWGDTSGFQLTGELFF | TGTGCCTGGGGAGATACTAGCGGGTTCCAACTCACCGGGGAGCTGTTTTTT
TRBJ2-7 | few | TRBV7-2 | . | CASSFVQGVAYEQYF | TGTGCCAGCAGCTTCGTGCAGGGTGTTGCCTACGAGCAGTACTTC
TRBJ2-2 | few | TRBV18 | . | CASSPRRGLNTGELFF | TGTGCCAGCTCACCACGGAGGGGCCTAAACACCGGGGAGCTGTTTTTT
TRBJ2-7 | . | TRBV11-2 | . | CASSLVLQGGEQYF | TGTGCCAGCAGCTTAGTTTTACAGGGAGGGGAGCAGTACTTC
TRBJ1-5 | few | TRBV18 | . | CASSPSIGVRGQPQHF | TGTGCCAGCTCACCATCAATCGGGGTGAGAGGGCAGCCCCAGCATTTT
TRBJ1-4 | . | TRBV28 | TRBD1 | CASRGGTGDNEKLFF | TGTGCCAGCAGGGGGGGGACAGGGGATAATGAAAAACTGTTTTTT
TRBJ2-7 | . | TRBV19 | TRBD2 | CASSISLAGTYEQYF | TGTGCCAGTTCCATCTCCTTAGCGGGAACCTACGAGCAGTACTTC
TRBJ2-1 | few | TRBV9 | TRBD1 | CASSVGQGAYNEQFF | TGCGCCAGCAGCGTTGGACAGGGGGCTTACAATGAGCAGTTCTTC
TRBJ2-1 | few | TRBV2 | TRBD1 | CAGTAYNEQFF | TGTGCCGGGACAGCTTACAATGAGCAGTTCTTC
TRBJ2-7 | . | TRBV30 | . | CAWRLTLGVNGPYF | TGTGCCTGGAGGCTAACCCTCGGGGTAAACGGCCCGTACTTC
TRBJ2-7 | . | TRBV2 | TRBD2 | CASRGLAGAVEQYF | TGTGCCAGCAGAGGACTAGCGGGAGCTGTCGAGCAGTACTTC
TRBJ2-2 | few | TRBV7-2 | TRBD2 | CASSLLAGVNGELFF | TGTGCCAGCAGCTTACTAGCGGGAGTAAACGGGGAGCTGTTTTTT
TRBJ1-2 | . | TRBV27 | . | CASTHHLGGESAYGYTF | TGTGCCAGCACCCACCACCTAGGGGGGGAGTCCGCCTATGGCTACACCTTC
TRBJ2-6 | . | TRBV2 | TRBD2 | CASSSGRAPGANVLTF | TGTGCCAGCTCTAGCGGGAGGGCACCTGGGGCCAACGTCCTGACTTTC
TRBJ1-5 | few | TRBV6-1 | . | CASRGARYSNQPQHF | TGTGCCAGCCGCGGAGCGCGCTATAGCAATCAGCCCCAGCATTTT
TRBJ2-2 | . | TRBV5-1 | TRBD2 | CASSPVTSWGGELFF | TGCGCCAGCAGCCCCGTGACTAGCTGGGGCGGGGAGCTGTTTTTT
TRBJ2-3 | . | TRBV11-2 | TRBD2 | CASSFYGLARDVNTQYF | TGTGCCAGCAGCTTCTACGGACTAGCGAGAGATGTGAATACGCAGTATTTT
TRBJ2-5 | . | TRBV9 | . | CASSLALQETQYF | TGTGCCAGCAGCTTGGCCTTACAAGAGACCCAGTACTTC
TRBJ2-1 | few | TRBV9 | . | CASSPSNGEAEQFF | TGTGCCAGCAGCCCGAGTAACGGCGAGGCTGAGCAGTTCTTC
TRBJ2-3 | few | TRBV7-9 | TRBD2 | CAIGLAGGRDTQYF | TGTGCCATTGGGCTAGCGGGCGGCAGAGATACGCAGTATTTT
TRBJ2-6 | . | TRBV29-1 | TRBD2 | CSVEGGSGANVLTF | TGCAGCGTTGAGGGGGGGTCCGGGGCCAACGTCCTGACTTTC
TRBJ1-1 | . | TRBV7-2 | TRBD1 | CASSPQGGSEAFF | TGTGCCAGCAGCCCTCAAGGGGGCTCAGAAGCTTTCTTT
TRBJ1-2 | . | TRBV28 | . | CASSSNTAGDGYTF | TGTGCCAGCAGTTCCAATACGGCCGGGGATGGCTACACCTTC
TRBJ2-2 | . | TRBV5-1 | . | CASCDKTNTGELFF | TGCGCCAGCTGTGACAAGACGAACACCGGGGAGCTGTTTTTT
TRBJ2-3 | . | TRBV2 | TRBD2 | CASRPWGLAGGTDTQYF | TGTGCCAGCAGACCCTGGGGACTAGCGGGAGGCACAGATACGCAGTATTTT
TRBJ2-1 | . | TRBV7-2 | . | CASRGGDRTDNEQFF | TGTGCCAGCCGGGGAGGGGACAGGACCGACAATGAGCAGTTCTTC
TRBJ2-1 | . | TRBV7-3 | . | CASSRPFGEQFF | TGTGCCAGCAGCCGTCCTTTCGGTGAGCAGTTCTTC
TRBJ2-7 | . | TRBV6-6 | TRBD1 | CASSGPNRGQDEQYF | TGTGCCAGCAGTGGCCCCAACAGGGGGCAGGACGAGCAGTACTTC
TRBJ2-2 | few | TRBV25-1 | . | CASSDQNTGELFF | TGTGCCAGCAGTGACCAGAACACCGGGGAGCTGTTTTTT
TRBJ2-1 | . | TRBV4-2 | TRBD2 | CASSQETSGRAGEQFF | TGTGCCAGCAGCCAAGAGACTAGCGGGAGGGCCGGTGAGCAGTTCTTC
TRBJ2-2 | . | TRBV13 | TRBD2 | CASSLNLAGNTGELFF | TGTGCCAGCAGCTTGAATCTAGCGGGGAACACCGGGGAGCTGTTTTTT
TRBJ1-2 | few | TRBV18 | . | CASSRDTYNYGYTF | TGTGCCAGCTCCCGGGACACCTATAACTATGGCTACACCTTC
TRBJ2-2 | . | TRBV5-1 | TRBD2 | CANKIAGGYRGTGELFF | TGCGCCAACAAAATAGCGGGAGGATATAGGGGCACCGGGGAGCTGTTTTTT
TRBJ1-1 | . | TRBV7-9 | . | CASSSAMNTEAFF | TGTGCCAGCAGCTCAGCCATGAACACTGAAGCTTTCTTT
TRBJ1-5 | . | TRBV5-6 | . | CASSLLTGRTSQHF | TGTGCCAGCAGCTTGTTAACAGGGCGTACGTCCCAGCATTTT
TRBJ1-2 | . | TRBV2 | . | CASTSQRADYGYTF | TGTGCCAGCACCTCGCAGAGGGCAGACTATGGCTACACCTTC
TRBJ1-1 | . | TRBV25-1 | . | CASSRKGSLIEAFF | TGTGCCAGCAGTAGGAAGGGGTCCCTCATTGAAGCTTTCTTT
TRBJ2-5 | . | TRBV7-6 | . | CASKGGETQYF | TGTGCCAGTAAGGGAGGAGAGACCCAGTACTTC
TRBJ2-3 | few | TRBV11-2 | TRBD2 | CASSTGLGTDTQYF | TGTGCCAGCAGCACCGGACTAGGGACAGATACGCAGTATTTT
TRBJ1-2 | . | TRBV2 | . | CASSEGNRLKGYTF | TGTGCCAGCAGTGAAGGTAACAGGCTTAAAGGCTACACCTTC
TRBJ2-3 | many | TRBV28 | . | CASSSPGGNLKTQYF | TGTGCCAGCAGTTCTCCAGGGGGGAACCTGAAGACGCAGTATTTT
TRBJ1-5 | . | TRBV18 | . | CASSPPTAGDQPQHF | TGTGCCAGCTCACCACCGACGGCAGGGGATCAGCCCCAGCATTTT
TRBJ2-1 | . | TRBV5-1 | TRBD2 | CASSDPGASGNEQFF | TGCGCCAGCAGCGACCCCGGGGCTAGCGGCAATGAGCAGTTCTTC
TRBJ1-2 | . | TRBV6-5 | . | CASSSTVSYGYTF | TGTGCCAGCAGTTCGACAGTTTCCTATGGCTACACCTTC
TRBJ2-1 | . | TRBV2 | TRBD2 | CASSEKGLAGGPRDNEQFF | TGTGCCAGCAGTGAAAAAGGACTAGCGGGAGGGCCGAGGGACAATGAGCAGTTCTTC
TRBJ2-1 | . | TRBV28 | . | CASSSPGGAQAGEQFF | TGTGCCAGCAGTTCTCCTGGAGGAGCTCAGGCGGGGGAGCAGTTCTTC
TRBJ2-5 | . | TRBV7-2 | . | CASSFQGRGQETQYF | TGTGCCAGCAGCTTCCAGGGAAGAGGTCAAGAGACCCAGTACTTC
TRBJ1-2 | . | TRBV27 | TRBD1 | CASSFRTGGKGGYGYTF | TGTGCCAGCAGTTTCAGGACAGGGGGCAAAGGGGGCTATGGCTACACCTTC
TRBJ2-1 | . | TRBV4-1 | . | CASSQWGSLQGTEQFF | TGCGCCAGCAGCCAATGGGGAAGTCTGCAGGGGACTGAGCAGTTCTTC